This T cell receptor (beta chain) was profiled in a study of spatial heterogeneity in lung cancer. Study in general: Every unique TCR and UMI combination, on average, appeared more than ten times in raw reads. Study outcomes and limitations: In blood, ubiquitous expanded tumor TCRs appeared more at resection than follow-up.

The time point denotes: sample taken at primary tumor resection. Unsorted whole RNA from tumor, nontumor lung or frozen PBMC underwent sequencing. The CDR3 is made up of 14 amino acids. Losses at the gene ends were 5 bases for V and 4 bases for J; bases not matched to a gene: 7. From germline, CDR1 is DFQATT and CDR2 SNEGSKA (reference sequence). The table lists this clonotype with a few counts. The antigen is not known. Each TCR cDNA molecule bore a unique molecular identifier. TCRdb fed the 5' RACE reads into MiXCR, producing one record per CDR3 protein. The repertoire holds about 92,000 distinct CDR3 sequences, with 9.5% to 15% as singletons.

The sample here was PBMCs, taken at surgery. The chain carries TRBV20-1 and TRBJ2-3; 9 positions agree with TRBD2. The source is a male donor with early-stage non-small cell lung cancer. The CDR3 spells CSALDGGRADTQYF. The CDR3 coding sequence is TGCAGTGCTCTGGATGGCGGGAGGGCAGATACGCAGTATTTT.